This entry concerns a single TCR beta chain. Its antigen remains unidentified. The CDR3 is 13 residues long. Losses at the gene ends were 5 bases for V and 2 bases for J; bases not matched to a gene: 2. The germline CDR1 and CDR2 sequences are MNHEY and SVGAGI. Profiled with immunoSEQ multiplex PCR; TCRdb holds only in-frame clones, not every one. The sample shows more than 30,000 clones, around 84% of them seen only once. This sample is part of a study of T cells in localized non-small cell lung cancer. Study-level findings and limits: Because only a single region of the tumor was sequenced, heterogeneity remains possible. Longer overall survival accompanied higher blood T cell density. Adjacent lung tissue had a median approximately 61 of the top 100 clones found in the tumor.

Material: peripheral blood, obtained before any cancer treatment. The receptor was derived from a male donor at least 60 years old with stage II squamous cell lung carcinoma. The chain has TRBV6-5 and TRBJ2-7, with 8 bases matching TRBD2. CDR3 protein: CASSPGGPYEQYF. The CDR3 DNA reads TGTGCCAGCAGTCCGGGAGGGCCCTACGAGCAGTACTTC.